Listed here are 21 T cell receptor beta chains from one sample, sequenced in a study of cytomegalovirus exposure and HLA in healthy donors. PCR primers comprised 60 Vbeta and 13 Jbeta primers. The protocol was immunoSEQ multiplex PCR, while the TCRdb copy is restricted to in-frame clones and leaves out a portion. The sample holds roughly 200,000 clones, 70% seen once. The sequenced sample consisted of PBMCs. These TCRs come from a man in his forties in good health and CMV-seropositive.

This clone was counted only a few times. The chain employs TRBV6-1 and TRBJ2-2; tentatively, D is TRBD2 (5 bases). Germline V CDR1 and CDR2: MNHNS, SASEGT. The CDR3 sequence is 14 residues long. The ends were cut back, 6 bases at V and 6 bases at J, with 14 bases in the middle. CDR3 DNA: TGTGCCAGCAGCGGATCCGAGGAGGCCGGGGAGCTGTTTTTT. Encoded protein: CASSGSEEAGELFF.

DNA of the CDR3: TGTGCCAGCAGTTACTCAGGACAGGGCTACGAGCAGTACTTC. Protein sequence: CASSYSGQGYEQYF. The chain couples TRBV6-6 to TRBJ2-5, with TRBD1 matching over 8 bases. The DNA end is more similar to TRBJ2-7, so the J call may be wrong. Germline CDR1 and CDR2: MNHNY and SVGAGI (reference sequence). The length of the CDR3 is 14 residues.

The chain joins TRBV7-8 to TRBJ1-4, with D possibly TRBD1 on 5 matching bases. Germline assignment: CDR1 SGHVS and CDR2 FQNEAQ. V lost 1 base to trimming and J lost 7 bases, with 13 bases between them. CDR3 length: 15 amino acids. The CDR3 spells CASSLVGGVGEKLFF. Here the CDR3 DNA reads TGTGCCAGCAGCTTAGTGGGGGGGGTAGGTGAAAAACTGTTTTTT.

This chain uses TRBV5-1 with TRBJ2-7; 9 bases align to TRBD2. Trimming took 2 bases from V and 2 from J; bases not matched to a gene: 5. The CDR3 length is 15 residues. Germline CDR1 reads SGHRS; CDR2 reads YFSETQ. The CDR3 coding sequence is TGCGCCAGCAGCTTACTTGGCGGGGGGGCCTACGAGCAGTACTTC. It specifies CASSLLGGGAYEQYF.

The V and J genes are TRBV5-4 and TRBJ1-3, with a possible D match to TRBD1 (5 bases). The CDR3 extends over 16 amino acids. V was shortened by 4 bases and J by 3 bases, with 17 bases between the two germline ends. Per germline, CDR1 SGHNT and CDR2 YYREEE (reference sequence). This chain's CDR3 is CASSENLGAGGNTIYF. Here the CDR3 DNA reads TGTGCCAGCAGCGAAAACTTAGGGGCAGGTGGAAACACCATATATTTT.

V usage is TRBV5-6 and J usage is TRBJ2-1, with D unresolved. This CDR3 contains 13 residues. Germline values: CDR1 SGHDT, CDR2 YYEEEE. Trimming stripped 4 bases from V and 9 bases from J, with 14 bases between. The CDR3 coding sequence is TGTGCCAGCAGCCCCGGAGTTACATCTGAGCAGTTCTTC. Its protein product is CASSPGVTSEQFF.

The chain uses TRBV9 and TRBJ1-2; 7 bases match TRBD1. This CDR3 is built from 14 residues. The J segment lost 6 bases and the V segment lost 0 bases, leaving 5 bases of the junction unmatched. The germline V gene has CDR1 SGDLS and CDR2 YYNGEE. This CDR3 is CASSVDRGRNGYTF. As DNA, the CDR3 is TGTGCCAGCAGCGTAGACAGGGGAAGAAATGGCTACACCTTC.

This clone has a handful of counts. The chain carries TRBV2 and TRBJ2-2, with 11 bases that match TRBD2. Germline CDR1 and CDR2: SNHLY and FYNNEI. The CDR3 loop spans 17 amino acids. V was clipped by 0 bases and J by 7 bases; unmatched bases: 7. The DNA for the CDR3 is TGTGCCAGCAGTGAAGCGCTTAGCGGGGGGGCAGGCGGGGAGCTGTTTTTT. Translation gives CASSEALSGGAGGELFF.

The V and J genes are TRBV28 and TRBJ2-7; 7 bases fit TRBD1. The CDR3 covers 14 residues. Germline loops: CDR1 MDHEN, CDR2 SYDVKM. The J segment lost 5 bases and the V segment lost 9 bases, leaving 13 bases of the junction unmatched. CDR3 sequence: CASWSTGAGHEQYF. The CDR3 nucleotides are TGTGCCAGTTGGTCTACAGGGGCGGGTCACGAGCAGTACTTC.

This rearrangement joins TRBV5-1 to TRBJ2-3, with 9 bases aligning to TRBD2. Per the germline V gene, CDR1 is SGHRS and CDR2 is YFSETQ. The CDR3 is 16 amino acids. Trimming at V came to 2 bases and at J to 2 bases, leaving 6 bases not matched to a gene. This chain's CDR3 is CASSLVSGGYTDTQYF. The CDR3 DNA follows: TGCGCCAGCAGCTTAGTGAGCGGGGGGTACACAGATACGCAGTATTTT.

Here the CDR3 DNA reads TGTGCCAGCAGTGACCCGACTAGCGGGGCCGGGGGTACCGGCAATGAGCAGTTCTTC. As protein: CASSDPTSGAGGTGNEQFF. The V call is TRBV6-4, the J call TRBJ2-1; 11 bases line up with TRBD2. The V gene end was trimmed by 2 bases and the J gene end by 6 bases; junction bases not matched to a gene: 15. The CDR3 is 19 amino acids. Germline values: CDR1 MRHNA, CDR2 SNTAGT.

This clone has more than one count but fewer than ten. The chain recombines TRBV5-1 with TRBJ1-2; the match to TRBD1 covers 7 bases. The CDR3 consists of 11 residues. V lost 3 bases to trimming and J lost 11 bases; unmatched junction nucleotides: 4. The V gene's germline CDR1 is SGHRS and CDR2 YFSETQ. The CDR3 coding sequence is TGCGCCAGCAGCTCTGGACAGGTATACACCTTC. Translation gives CASSSGQVYTF.

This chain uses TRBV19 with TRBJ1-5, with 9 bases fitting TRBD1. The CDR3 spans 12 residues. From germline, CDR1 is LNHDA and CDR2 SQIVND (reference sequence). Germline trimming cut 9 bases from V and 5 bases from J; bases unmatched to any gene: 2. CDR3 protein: CASRTGDQPQHF. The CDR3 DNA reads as TGTGCCAGCCGGACAGGGGATCAGCCCCAGCATTTT. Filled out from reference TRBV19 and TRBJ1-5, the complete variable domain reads DGGITQSPKYLFRKEGQNVTLSCEQNLNHDAMYWYRQDPGQGLRLIYYSQIVNDFQKGDIAEGYSVSREKKESFPLTVTSAQKNPTAFYLCASRTGDQPQHFGDGTRLSIL.

This CDR3 is CASSLVVAGGGLGYEQYF. DNA of the CDR3: TGTGCCAGCAGCTTAGTGGTAGCGGGGGGCGGCCTTGGGTACGAGCAGTACTTC. This chain connects TRBV7-2 to TRBJ2-7; 10 positions agree with TRBD2. V was clipped by 1 base and J by 4 bases; unmatched bases: 13. The CDR3 runs 18 residues. CDR1 SGHTA and CDR2 FQGNSA come from the germline V gene.

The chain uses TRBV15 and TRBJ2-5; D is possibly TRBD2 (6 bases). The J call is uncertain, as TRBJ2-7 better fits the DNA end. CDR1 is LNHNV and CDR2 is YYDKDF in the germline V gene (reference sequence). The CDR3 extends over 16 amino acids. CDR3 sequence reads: CATSGPAGGASYEQYF. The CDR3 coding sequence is TGTGCCACCAGCGGCCCCGCGGGCGGGGCCTCCTACGAGCAGTACTTC.

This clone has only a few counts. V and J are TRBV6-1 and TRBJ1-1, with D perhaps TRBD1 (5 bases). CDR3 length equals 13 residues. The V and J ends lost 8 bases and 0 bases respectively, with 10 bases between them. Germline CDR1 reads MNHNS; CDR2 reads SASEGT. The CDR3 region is CASSGTMNTEAFF. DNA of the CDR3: TGTGCCAGCTCGGGGACTATGAACACTGAAGCTTTCTTT.

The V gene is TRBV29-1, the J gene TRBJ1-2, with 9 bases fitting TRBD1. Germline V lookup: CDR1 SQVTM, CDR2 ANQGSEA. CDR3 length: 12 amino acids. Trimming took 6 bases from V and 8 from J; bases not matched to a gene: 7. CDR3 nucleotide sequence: TGCAGCGTCTGGCCGGGACAGGGAGGCTACACCTTC. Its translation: CSVWPGQGGYTF.

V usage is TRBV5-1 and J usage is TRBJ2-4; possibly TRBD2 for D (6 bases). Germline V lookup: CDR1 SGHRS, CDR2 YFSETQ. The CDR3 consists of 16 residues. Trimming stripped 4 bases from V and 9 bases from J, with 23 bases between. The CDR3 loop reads CASSAAGGPGKGIQYF. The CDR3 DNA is TGCGCCAGCAGCGCCGCCGGAGGGCCGGGGAAGGGCATTCAGTACTTC.

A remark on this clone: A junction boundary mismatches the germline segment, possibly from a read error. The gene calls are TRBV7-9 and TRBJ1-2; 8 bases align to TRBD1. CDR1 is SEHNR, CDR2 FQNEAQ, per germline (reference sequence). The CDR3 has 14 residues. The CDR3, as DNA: TGTTCCAGCCGGAACAGGGGGGGTGACTATGGCTACACCTTC. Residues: CSSRNRGGDYGYTF.

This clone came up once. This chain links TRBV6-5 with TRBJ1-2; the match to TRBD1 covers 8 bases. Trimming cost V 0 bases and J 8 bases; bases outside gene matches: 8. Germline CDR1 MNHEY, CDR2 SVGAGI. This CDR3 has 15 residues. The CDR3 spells CASSYSRQGANGYTF. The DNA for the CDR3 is TGTGCCAGCAGTTACTCGAGGCAGGGGGCAAACGGCTACACCTTC.

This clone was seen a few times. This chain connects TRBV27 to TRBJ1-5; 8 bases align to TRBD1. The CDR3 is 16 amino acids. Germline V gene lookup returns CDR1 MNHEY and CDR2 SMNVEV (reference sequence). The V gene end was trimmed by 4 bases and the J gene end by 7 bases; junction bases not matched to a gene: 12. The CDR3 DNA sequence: TGTGCCAGCAGTTCAGGTCGGACAGGGCGATGGCAGCCCCAGCATTTT. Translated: CASSSGRTGRWQPQHF.